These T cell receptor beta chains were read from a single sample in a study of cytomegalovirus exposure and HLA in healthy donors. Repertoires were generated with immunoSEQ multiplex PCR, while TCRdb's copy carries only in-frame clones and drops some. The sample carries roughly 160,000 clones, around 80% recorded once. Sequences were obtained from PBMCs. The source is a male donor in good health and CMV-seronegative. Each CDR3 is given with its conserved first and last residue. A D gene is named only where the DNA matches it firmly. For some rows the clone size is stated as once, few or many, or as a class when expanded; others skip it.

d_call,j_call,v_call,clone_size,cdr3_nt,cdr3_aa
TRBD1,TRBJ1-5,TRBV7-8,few,TGTGCCAGCAGCTTACGAGGAAGAGGACAGGGGGTTGGGCAGCCCCAGCATTTT,CASSLRGRGQGVGQPQHF
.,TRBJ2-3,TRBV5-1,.,TGCGCCAGCAGAAGAGCGGGACAAGGCACAGATACGCAGTATTTT,CASRRAGQGTDTQYF
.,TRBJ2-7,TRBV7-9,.,TGTGCCAGCAGCTTAGTCATCTACGAGCAGTACTTC,CASSLVIYEQYF
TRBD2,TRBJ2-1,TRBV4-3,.,TGCGCCAGCAGCCCCCTCGGCTTAGCGGGGGGAATGGAGCAGTTCTTC,CASSPLGLAGGMEQFF
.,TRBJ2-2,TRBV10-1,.,TGCGCCAGCAGTGAGAGAACTGCGAACACCGGGGAGCTGTTTTTT,CASSERTANTGELFF
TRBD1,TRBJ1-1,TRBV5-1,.,TGCGCCAGCAGCCCGCGACAGGGGGTCTTAAACACTGAAGCTTTCTTT,CASSPRQGVLNTEAFF
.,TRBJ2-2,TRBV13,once,TGTGCCAGCAGCTTAGAGGCTACCCGGGGGACCGGGGAGCTGTTTTTT,CASSLEATRGTGELFF
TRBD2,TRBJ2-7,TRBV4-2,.,TGTGCCAGCAGCCGAAATCCGGGGGGAGTCTACGAGCAGTACTTC,CASSRNPGGVYEQYF
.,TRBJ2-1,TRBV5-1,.,TGCGCCAGCAGCTTGGGGATTACGGGGGGCTGGGGAAATGAGCAGTTCTTC,CASSLGITGGWGNEQFF
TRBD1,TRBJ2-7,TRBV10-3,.,TGTGCCACCCGGGAGATCCCGACAGGGGCCTACGAGCAGTACTTC,CATREIPTGAYEQYF
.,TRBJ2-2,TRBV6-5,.,TGTGCCAGCAGTTACTACCGCGCGGGGTTATCTGGGGAGCTGTTTTTT,CASSYYRAGLSGELFF
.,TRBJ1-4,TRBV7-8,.,TGTGCCAGCAGCTTAGTCTTGGGACAATCTAATGAAAAACTGTTTTTT,CASSLVLGQSNEKLFF
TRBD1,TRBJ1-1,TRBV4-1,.,TGCGCCAGCAGCCGGGAACAGGGGGCCCTGAACACTGAAGCTTTCTTT,CASSREQGALNTEAFF
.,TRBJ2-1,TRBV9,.,TGTGCCAGCAGCGTAGGTCGGGGCTCCTACAATGAGCAGTTCTTC,CASSVGRGSYNEQFF
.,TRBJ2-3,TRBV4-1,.,TGCGCCAGCAGCCGAGGTACAGGGTCGGCCAGACGAAGAACAGATACGCAGTATTTT,CASSRGTGSARRRTDTQYF
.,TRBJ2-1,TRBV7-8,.,TGTGCCAGCAGCTCGCAAAGCGGTGAGCAGTTCTTC,CASSSQSGEQFF
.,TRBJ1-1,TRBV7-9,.,TGTGCCAGCAGCTCGGACGTGGGTCGTAGCGCTGAAGCTTTCTTT,CASSSDVGRSAEAFF
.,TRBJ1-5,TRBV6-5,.,TGTGCCAGCAGTTTTCAGGGGTACAATCAGCCCCAGCATTTT,CASSFQGYNQPQHF
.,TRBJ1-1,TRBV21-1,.,TGTGCCAGCAGCAAAGATTTACAGGGGAACACTGAAGCTTTCTTT,CASSKDLQGNTEAFF
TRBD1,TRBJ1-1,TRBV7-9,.,TGTGCCAGCAGCCCCGGGACAGGGGCCCCGAACACTGAAGCTTTCTTT,CASSPGTGAPNTEAFF
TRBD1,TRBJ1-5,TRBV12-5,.,TGTGCTAGTGGGTCAGGGGGCTTGGGCAATCAGCCCCAGCATTTT,CASGSGGLGNQPQHF
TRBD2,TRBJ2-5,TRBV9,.,TGTGCCAGCAGCGTAGGGCCCGGGAGGCACGGGGAGACCCAGTACTTC,CASSVGPGRHGETQYF
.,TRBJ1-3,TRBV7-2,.,TGTGCCAGCAGCTTCCAAAATCCCTCTGGAAACACCATATATTTT,CASSFQNPSGNTIYF
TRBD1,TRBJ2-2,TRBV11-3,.,TGTGCCAGCAGTGGACAGGGAGACACCGGGGAGCTGTTTTTT,CASSGQGDTGELFF
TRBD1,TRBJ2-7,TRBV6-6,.,TGTGCCAGCAGGGTAGCCGACAGGGGCTACGAGCAGTACTTC,CASRVADRGYEQYF
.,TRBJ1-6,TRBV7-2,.,TGTGCCAGCAGCTTAGTTTGGCAGTATAATTCACCCCTCCACTTT,CASSLVWQYNSPLHF
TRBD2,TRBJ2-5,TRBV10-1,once,TGCGCCAGCAGCGGGGGGGTTTACGGGACCCAGTACTTC,CASSGGVYGTQYF
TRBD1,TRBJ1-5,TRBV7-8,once,TGTGCCAGCAGCGCCACAGGGGATCAGCCCCAGCATTTT,CASSATGDQPQHF
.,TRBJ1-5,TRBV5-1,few,TGCGCCAGCAGCTTGGCCCTGGGAGAACAGCCCCAGCATTTT,CASSLALGEQPQHF